The clone carrying this T cell receptor (beta chain) was seen many times. Its antigen is as yet unknown. Primers used in a second PCR of roughly 7 to 12 cycles were a sample-barcoded 5' primer and a J-beta primer mix. Sequencing yielded, for each sample, at least 3 million paired-end reads carrying CDR3. TCRdb reprocessed the 5' RACE reads via MiXCR and lists one record per CDR3 protein. The table lists about 1.4 million distinct CDR3 sequences, 59% of them singletons. Per-sample PBMC isolation yielded at least 6 million cells. RNA extraction gave at least 5 micrograms of total RNA per sample. The CDR3 consists of 13 residues. In germline, CDR1 is DFQATT, CDR2 SNEGSKA (reference sequence). The J segment lost 10 bases and the V segment lost 6 bases, leaving 12 bases of the junction unmatched. This record belongs to a study of blood T cells in healthy people across ages. Regarding the study as a whole: There were more naive CD4+ cells and higher diversity in long-lived donors than in aged donors.

This TCR was recovered from a man younger than 35 in good health. The chain carries TRBV20-1 and TRBJ2-1; the match to TRBD1 covers 7 bases. The sequencing input was blood. CDR3 coding DNA: TGCAGTGCAAAAAAGACAGGGCCCCGGGAGCAGTTCTTC. Residues: CSAKKTGPREQFF.